These 11 T cell receptor beta chains originate from one sample sequenced in a study of shared clonotypes between healthy human individuals. Cells designated naive CD8 were CD45RO-negative and were positively selected for CCR7, with terminally differentiated effector memory CD45RA+ cells excluded. Sequencing was performed with immunoSEQ multiplex PCR; in TCRdb, only in-frame clones are kept and a portion is missing. The repertoire holds about 2,100,000 clones, about 92% seen once, with roughly 1.8% in the top ten. The sequenced sample was naive CD8+ T cells from PBMCs. The receptor source for this set is a man younger than 30 in good health. Some clones in this sample may be carry-over from other donors' samples.

The chain is built from TRBV7-8 and TRBJ2-2; maybe TRBD2 (6 bases). Looked up from germline, CDR1 is SGHVS and CDR2 is FQNEAQ. V shed 3 bases and J shed 6 bases, with 14 bases lying between them. This CDR3 region has 15 residues. The CDR3 protein is CASSFAGRSAGELFF. CDR3 nucleotide sequence: TGTGCCAGCAGCTTTGCCGGGAGATCCGCCGGGGAGCTGTTTTTT.

The chain is built from TRBV9 and TRBJ2-7; the match to TRBD1 covers 8 bases. Germline lookup yields CDR1 SGDLS and CDR2 YYNGEE. The CDR3 loop spans 15 amino acids. Losses at the gene ends were 3 bases for V and 6 bases for J; bases not matched to a gene: 11. The CDR3 DNA is TGTGCCAGCAGCGGCACAGGGGGAATGGCGGTCGAGCAGTACTTC. It translates to CASSGTGGMAVEQYF.

For this clone: Other DNA sequences of this sample code for an identical CDR3. This chain links TRBV5-1 with TRBJ2-7, with D possibly being TRBD2 (5 bases). Germline CDR1 is SGHRS and CDR2 is YFSETQ. CDR3 length: 13 residues. The ends were cut back, 7 bases at V and 3 bases at J, with 14 bases in the middle. The CDR3 DNA reads TGCGCCAGCCGCCCCTCGGGGAGCTACGAGCAGTACTTC. Protein sequence: CASRPSGSYEQYF.

This clone was found a few times. The chain has TRBV30 and TRBJ1-1; D is ambiguous. Trimming took 4 bases from V and 0 from J, leaving 12 bases between them. The CDR3 extends over 14 amino acids. CDR1 and CDR2 from the germline V gene are GTSNPN and SVGIG (reference sequence). DNA of the CDR3: TGTGCCTGGAAGTCCCTACCCATGAACACTGAAGCTTTCTTT. It encodes CAWKSLPMNTEAFF. The full variable domain, completed using reference TRBV30 and TRBJ1-1, is SQTIHQWPATLVQPVGSPLSLECTVEGTSNPNLYWYRQAAGRGLQLLFYSVGIGQISSEVPQNLSASRPQDRQFILSSKKLLLSDSGFYLCAWKSLPMNTEAFFGQGTRLTVV.

This chain joins TRBV4-1 and TRBJ1-5; the D gene is possibly TRBD1 (6 bases). V lost 4 bases and J 2 bases, leaving 12 bases between the germline ends. The CDR3 contains 15 residues. Germline V gene lookup returns CDR1 MGHRA and CDR2 YSYEKL. The CDR3 sequence: CASSPGAGGNQPQHF. For the CDR3, the DNA is TGCGCCAGCAGCCCGGGGGCTGGAGGCAATCAGCCCCAGCATTTT.

The gene calls are TRBV28 and TRBJ1-1; D remains unclear. V was cut by 7 bases and J by 0 bases, with 9 bases left in between. Germline CDR1 and CDR2: MDHEN and SYDVKM. The CDR3 consists of 13 residues. The CDR3 DNA follows: TGTGCCAGCACCCCGGGGATGAACACTGAAGCTTTCTTT. Encoded protein: CASTPGMNTEAFF.

This clone was seen once. CDR3 sequence (DNA): TGTGCCAGCAGCACCACCATACTAGCGGGAGCGAGGAATGAGCAGTTCTTC. Translation: CASSTTILAGARNEQFF. V usage is TRBV5-4 and J usage is TRBJ2-1, with 11 bases aligning to TRBD2. The CDR3 extends over 17 amino acids. In germline, CDR1 is SGHNT, CDR2 YYREEE (reference sequence). V shed 4 bases, J shed 7 bases, and the junction held 13 bases outside the gene matches.

This chain joins TRBV7-8 and TRBJ1-3, with a weak D call TRBD1 (5 bases). This CDR3 region has 17 residues. V was pared by 1 base and J by 0 bases, with 13 bases between. CDR1 is SGHVS and CDR2 is FQNEAQ in the germline V gene. CDR3 nucleotides: TGTGCCAGCAGCTTAGGGGGCAGGCCAGGCTCTGGAAACACCATATATTTT. Encoded protein: CASSLGGRPGSGNTIYF.

The chain employs TRBV4-2 and TRBJ1-2; 9 nucleotides agree with TRBD1. The germline gives CDR1 LGHNA, CDR2 YNFKEQ. The V segment lost 0 bases and the J segment 6 bases; nucleotides outside the gene matches: 11. This CDR3 contains 17 residues. CDR3 region: CASSQDRGLGTGNGYTF. CDR3 nucleotides: TGTGCCAGCAGCCAAGACCGGGGTCTTGGGACAGGGAATGGCTACACCTTC.

The CDR3 here is CASGSIVGDTGELFF. The CDR3 nucleotides read TGTGCTAGTGGTTCGATCGTGGGGGACACCGGGGAGCTGTTTTTT. The V call is TRBV12-5, the J call TRBJ2-2; possibly TRBD1 or TRBD2 for D (5 bases each). V was trimmed by 4 bases and J by 3 bases, leaving 12 bases between them. In germline, CDR1 is LGHNT, CDR2 FRNRAP. The CDR3 sequence is 15 residues long.

J is TRBJ1-4 and V is TRBV7-9, with a tentative D call TRBD1 (6 bases). Germline-derived CDR1 and CDR2 are SEHNR and FQNEAQ (reference sequence). CDR3 length: 12 residues. Between the trimmed V and J ends, which lost 5 bases and 7 bases, there was a span of 8 bases. The CDR3 protein is CASSRGAEKLFF. The DNA for the CDR3 is TGTGCCAGCAGCAGGGGGGCTGAAAAACTGTTTTTT.